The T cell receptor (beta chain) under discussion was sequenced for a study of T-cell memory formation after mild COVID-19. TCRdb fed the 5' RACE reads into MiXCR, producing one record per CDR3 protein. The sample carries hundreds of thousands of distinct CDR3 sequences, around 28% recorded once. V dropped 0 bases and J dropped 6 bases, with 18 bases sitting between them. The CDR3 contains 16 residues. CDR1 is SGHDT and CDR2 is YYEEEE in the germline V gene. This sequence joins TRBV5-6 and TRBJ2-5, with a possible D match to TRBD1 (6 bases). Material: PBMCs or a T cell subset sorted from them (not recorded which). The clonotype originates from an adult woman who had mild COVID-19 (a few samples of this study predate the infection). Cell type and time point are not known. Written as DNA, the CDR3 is TGTGCCAGCAGCTTGGCAAGGACAGCGCTTGGAAAGACCCAGTACTTC. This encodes CASSLARTALGKTQYF.